This note documents a single TCR beta chain sequence. The sample holds many counts of this clonotype. The antigen it binds to is not known. Base qualities are missing; no much larger clone stands one base away. Sequencing was carried out with an Illumina NovaSeq 6000. cDNA libraries for TCRalpha and TCRbeta were prepared by 5'RACE using constant-segment primers, with sample barcodes and unique molecular identifiers added. Trizol reagent was used to extract RNA from every sample. Library amplification was performed in two PCR steps, and a second sample barcode and Illumina TruSeq adapters were introduced in the second step. Libraries were sequenced on an Illumina NovaSeq with 2 x 150 bp paired-end reads. Turning to the authors' computational methods: Demultiplexing of reads and collapsing into UMI-guided consensus sequences were performed with migec v1.2.7. Using mixcr v2.1.11, UMI consensuses were aligned to TRA and TRB V and J templates and then assembled into clonotypes. Expanded or contracted clonotypes were those called significant by both edgeR and NoisET, with noise models trained on biological replicates. edgeR calls used a false discovery rate-adjusted p below 0.01 and a log2 fold-change threshold of 1. PCA with hierarchical clustering of max-normalized trajectories of the 1000 most abundant clonotypes was used as exploratory dynamics analysis. Separately sequenced CD4+ and CD8+ repertoires were used to assign the CD4 or CD8 phenotype of responding clones. The public reads were run again by TCRdb, first through fastp at Q25 and then through MiXCR, and only productive beta chains were kept. Rows with a matching CDR3 protein are joined into one entry that keeps the most common DNA and genes. The V and J calls shown here were made by TCRdb, not taken from the authors' results. The sample table contains 55,000 to 75,000 distinct CDR3 sequences; only one count was recorded for approximately 30% of them. In total, the top ten clones hold roughly 44% of the sample.

Ficoll-Paque density gradient centrifugation was the method used to isolate PBMCs. The record originates from a study of T-cell memory formation after mild COVID-19 (dated by TCRdb to the early 2020s). At the level of the whole study: Most TCR sequence clusters were specific to one of the two donors. Two young, previously healthy adult volunteers made up the cohort, one male and one female. Longitudinal TCRalpha and TCRbeta repertoire sequencing tracked T-cell clones expanding and contracting after mild COVID-19 in a couple of donors.

There are 15 amino acids in the CDR3, from cysteine to phenylalanine inclusive. This entry keeps only the CDR3 DNA: 45 bases, framed from base 1. The CDR1 and CDR2 encoded by the germline V gene are SNHLY and FYNNEI. Relative to germline, V is 7 bases shorter and J is 4 bases shorter, with 17 bases between their ends. Findings and caveats that apply to the study as a whole: SARS-CoV-2 specificity was not confirmed for the second-wave clones peaking on day 37. The study included only a couple of mild cases, and larger cohorts that include severe cases with pre-infection samples were judged to be necessary. The detection of some responding clones in pre-infection memory suggests that pre-existing cross-reactive memory T cells joined the SARS-CoV-2 response. Clones contracting from day 15 to 85 had balanced CD4/CD8 phenotypes, while a second wave expanding from day 15 to 37 was biased towards CD4+. Contracting CD4+ clones were found mainly in CM and EM memory subsets, while CD8+ clones were enriched in EMRA.

The sample consisted of PBMCs or a T cell subset sorted from them (not recorded which). The chain was built from TRBV2 and TRBJ2-1; the D gene identity is not certain. This TCR came from a man aged 18 to 29 who had mild COVID-19 (a few samples of this study predate the infection). The sample titles of this study are shuffled in the database, so cell type and time point are left out; the donor was told from shared clones. The DNA is TGTGCCAGCACCCCGTTTAAAGGAACGTACAATGAGCAGTTCTTC. Translation gives CASTPFKGTYNEQFF.